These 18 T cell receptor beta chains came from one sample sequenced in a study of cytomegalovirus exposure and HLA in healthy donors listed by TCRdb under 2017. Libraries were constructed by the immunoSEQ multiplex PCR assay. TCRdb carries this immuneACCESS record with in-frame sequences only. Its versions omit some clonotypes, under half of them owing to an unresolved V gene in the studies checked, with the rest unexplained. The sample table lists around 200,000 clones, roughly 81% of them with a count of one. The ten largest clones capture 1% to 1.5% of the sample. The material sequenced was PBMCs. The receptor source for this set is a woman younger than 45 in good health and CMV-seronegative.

The CDR3 DNA is TGTGCCAGCAGTGAAAGGGCTAGCGGGGCTTACGAGCAGTACTTC. Translating gives CASSERASGAYEQYF. The chain employs TRBV6-1 and TRBJ2-7, with TRBD2 matching 9 bases. V shed 2 bases, J shed 4 bases, and the junction held 6 bases outside the gene matches. In germline, CDR1 is MNHNS, CDR2 SASEGT. This CDR3 is 15 amino acids long.

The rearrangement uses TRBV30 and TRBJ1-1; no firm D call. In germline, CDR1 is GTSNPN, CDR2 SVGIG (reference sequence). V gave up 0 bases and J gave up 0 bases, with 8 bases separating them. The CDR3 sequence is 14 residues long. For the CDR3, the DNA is TGTGCCTGGAGTGTACGACATTTGAACACTGAAGCTTTCTTT. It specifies CAWSVRHLNTEAFF.

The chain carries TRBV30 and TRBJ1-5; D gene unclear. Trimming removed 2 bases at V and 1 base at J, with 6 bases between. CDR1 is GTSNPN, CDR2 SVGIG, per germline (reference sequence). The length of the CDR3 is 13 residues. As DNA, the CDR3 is TGTGCCTGGAGTAAAGAGAGCAATCAGCCCCAGCATTTT. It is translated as CAWSKESNQPQHF.

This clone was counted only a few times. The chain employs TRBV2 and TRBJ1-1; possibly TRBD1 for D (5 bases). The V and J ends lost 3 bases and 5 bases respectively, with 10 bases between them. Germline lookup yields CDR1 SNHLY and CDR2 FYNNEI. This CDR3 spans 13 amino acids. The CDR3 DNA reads TGTGCCAGCAGTGATTGGGGGGGTACTGAAGCTTTCTTT. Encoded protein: CASSDWGGTEAFF.

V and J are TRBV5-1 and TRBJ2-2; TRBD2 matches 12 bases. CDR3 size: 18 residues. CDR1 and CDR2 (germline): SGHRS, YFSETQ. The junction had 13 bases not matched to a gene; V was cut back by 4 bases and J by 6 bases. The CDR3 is CASSTSLAGGPFSGELFF. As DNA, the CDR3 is TGCGCCAGCAGCACCTCCCTAGCGGGAGGGCCTTTTTCCGGGGAGCTGTTTTTT. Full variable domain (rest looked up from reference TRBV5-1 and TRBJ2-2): KAGVTQTPRYLIKTRGQQVTLSCSPISGHRSVSWYQQTPGQGLQFLFEYFSETQRNKGNFPGRFSGRQFSNSRSEMNVSTLELGDSALYLCASSTSLAGGPFSGELFFGEGSRLTVL.

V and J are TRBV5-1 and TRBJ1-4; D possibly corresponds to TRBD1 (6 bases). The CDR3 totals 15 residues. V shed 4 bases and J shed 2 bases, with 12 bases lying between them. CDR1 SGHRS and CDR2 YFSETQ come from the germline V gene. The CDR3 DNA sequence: TGCGCCAGCAGCACCACAGGGACCACTAATGAAAAACTGTTTTTT. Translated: CASSTTGTTNEKLFF.

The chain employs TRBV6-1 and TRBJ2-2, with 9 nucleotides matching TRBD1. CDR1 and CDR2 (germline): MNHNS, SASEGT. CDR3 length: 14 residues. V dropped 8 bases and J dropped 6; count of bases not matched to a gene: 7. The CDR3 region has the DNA TGTGCCAGCGATCTTAGACAGGGGGCCGGGGAGCTGTTTTTT. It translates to CASDLRQGAGELFF.

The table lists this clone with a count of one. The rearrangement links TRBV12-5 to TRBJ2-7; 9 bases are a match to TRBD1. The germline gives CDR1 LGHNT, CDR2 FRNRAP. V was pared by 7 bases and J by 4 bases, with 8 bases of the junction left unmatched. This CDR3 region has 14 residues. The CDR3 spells CASAPGQGFYEQYF. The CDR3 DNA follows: TGTGCTAGTGCCCCGGGACAGGGATTTTACGAGCAGTACTTC.

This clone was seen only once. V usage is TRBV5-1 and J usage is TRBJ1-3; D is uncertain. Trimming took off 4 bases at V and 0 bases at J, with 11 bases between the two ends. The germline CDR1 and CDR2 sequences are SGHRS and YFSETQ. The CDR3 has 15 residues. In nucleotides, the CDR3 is TGCGCCAGCAGCCCAAGACAATCCTCTGGAAACACCATATATTTT. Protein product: CASSPRQSSGNTIYF.

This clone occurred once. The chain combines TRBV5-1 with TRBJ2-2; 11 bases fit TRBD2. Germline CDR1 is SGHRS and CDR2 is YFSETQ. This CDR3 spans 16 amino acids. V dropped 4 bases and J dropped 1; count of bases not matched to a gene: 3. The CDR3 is CASSPGLAVNTGELFF. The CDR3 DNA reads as TGCGCCAGCAGCCCGGGACTAGCGGTGAACACCGGGGAGCTGTTTTTT.

The DNA for the CDR3 is TGTGCCAGCAGAGATAGACAGGGTCGCGGCGGGGAGCTGTTTTTT. Protein: CASRDRQGRGGELFF. The rearrangement uses TRBV25-1 and TRBJ2-2; TRBD1 matches at 7 bases. Germline CDR1 MGHDK, CDR2 SYGVNS. There are 15 residues in the CDR3. With 6 bases clipped from V and 7 bases from J, the junction kept 11 bases outside the gene matches.

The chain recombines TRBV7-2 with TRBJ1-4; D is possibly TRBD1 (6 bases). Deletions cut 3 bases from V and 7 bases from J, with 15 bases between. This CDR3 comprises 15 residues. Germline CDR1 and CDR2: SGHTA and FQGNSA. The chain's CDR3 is CASSFTGTSGEKLFF. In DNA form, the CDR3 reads TGTGCCAGCAGCTTCACCGGGACATCGGGTGAAAAACTGTTTTTT.

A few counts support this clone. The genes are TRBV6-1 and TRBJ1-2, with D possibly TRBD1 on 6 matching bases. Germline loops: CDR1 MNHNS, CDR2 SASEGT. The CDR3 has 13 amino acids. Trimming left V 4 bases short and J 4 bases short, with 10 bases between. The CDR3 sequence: CASSGTALYGYTF. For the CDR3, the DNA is TGTGCCAGCAGTGGGACAGCACTCTATGGCTACACCTTC.

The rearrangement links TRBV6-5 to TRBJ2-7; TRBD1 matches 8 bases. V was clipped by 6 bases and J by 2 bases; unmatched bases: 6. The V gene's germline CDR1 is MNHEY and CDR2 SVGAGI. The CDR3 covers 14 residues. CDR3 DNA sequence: TGTGCCAGCAGCCTCATGACAGGGGCCTACGAGCAGTACTTC. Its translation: CASSLMTGAYEQYF.

The CDR3: CASRKRAITDTQYF. Written as DNA, the CDR3 is TGTGCCAGCCGTAAGCGGGCGATCACAGATACGCAGTATTTT. The V call is TRBV5-6, the J call TRBJ2-3; TRBD2 might be the D (6 bases). Germline V gives CDR1 SGHDT, CDR2 YYEEEE. V dropped 7 bases and J dropped 2 bases, with 14 bases sitting between them. This CDR3 comprises 14 residues.

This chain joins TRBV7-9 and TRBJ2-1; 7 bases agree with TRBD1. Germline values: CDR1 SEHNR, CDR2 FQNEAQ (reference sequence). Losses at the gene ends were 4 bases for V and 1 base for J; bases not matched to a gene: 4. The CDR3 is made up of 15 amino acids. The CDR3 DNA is TGTGCCAGCAGCTCCCTGACAGGGTCCTACAATGAGCAGTTCTTC. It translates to CASSSLTGSYNEQFF.

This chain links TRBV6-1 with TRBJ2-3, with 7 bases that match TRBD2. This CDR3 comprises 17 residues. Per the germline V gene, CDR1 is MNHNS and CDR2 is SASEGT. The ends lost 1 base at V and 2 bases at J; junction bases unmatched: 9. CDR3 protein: CASSEGAGGFPTDTQYF. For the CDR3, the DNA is TGTGCCAGCAGTGAAGGCGCCGGGGGGTTTCCCACAGATACGCAGTATTTT.

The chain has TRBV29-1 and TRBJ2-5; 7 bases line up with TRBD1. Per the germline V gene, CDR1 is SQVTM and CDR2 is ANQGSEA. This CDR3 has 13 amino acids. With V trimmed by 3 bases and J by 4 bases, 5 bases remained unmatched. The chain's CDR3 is CSVDNAGGETQYF. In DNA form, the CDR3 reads TGCAGCGTTGATAACGCAGGGGGAGAGACCCAGTACTTC.